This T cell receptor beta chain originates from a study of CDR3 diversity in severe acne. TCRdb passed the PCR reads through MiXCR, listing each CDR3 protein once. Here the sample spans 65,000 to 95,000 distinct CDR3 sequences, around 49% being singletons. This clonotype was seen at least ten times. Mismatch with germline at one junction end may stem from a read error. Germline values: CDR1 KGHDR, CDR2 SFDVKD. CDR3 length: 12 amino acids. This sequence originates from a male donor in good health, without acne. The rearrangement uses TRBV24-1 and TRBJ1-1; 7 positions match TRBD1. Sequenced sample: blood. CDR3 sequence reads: CATRGSNTEAFF. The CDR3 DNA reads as TGTGCAACCAGGGGGTCGAACACTGAAGCTTTCTTT.